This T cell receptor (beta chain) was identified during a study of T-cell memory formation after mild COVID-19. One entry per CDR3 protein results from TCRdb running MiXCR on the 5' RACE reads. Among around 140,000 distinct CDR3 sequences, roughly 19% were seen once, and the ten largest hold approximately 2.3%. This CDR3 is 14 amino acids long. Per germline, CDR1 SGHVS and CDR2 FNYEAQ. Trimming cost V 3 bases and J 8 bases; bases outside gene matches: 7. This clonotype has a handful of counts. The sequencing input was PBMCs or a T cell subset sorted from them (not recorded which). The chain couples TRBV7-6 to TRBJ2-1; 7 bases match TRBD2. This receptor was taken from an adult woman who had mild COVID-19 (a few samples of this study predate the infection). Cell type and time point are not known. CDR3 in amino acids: CASSFTGGTDEQFF. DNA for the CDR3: TGTGCCAGCAGCTTCACGGGGGGTACTGATGAGCAGTTCTTC.